Listed below are T cell receptor beta chains from one sample, sequenced in a study of cytomegalovirus exposure and HLA in healthy donors. The repertoire was sequenced with immunoSEQ multiplex PCR; TCRdb's copy has only in-frame clones and lacks some. The top ten hold under 3% of the sample, which has under 200,000 clones, about 59% seen once. Sequencing was performed on PBMCs. The receptors come from a middle-aged man in good health and CMV-seronegative. CDR3s include the opening cysteine and the closing phenylalanine or tryptophan. Fields, in order: J gene, clone size, D gene, V gene, CDR3 DNA, CDR3 protein. D genes are given only for firm matches. Clone size, where shown, is once, few, many, or a class for clones that have expanded.

>TRBJ2-7|NA|TRBD1|TRBV29-1
TGCAGCGTTGGACAGGGGTTCAACGAGCAGTACTTC
CSVGQGFNEQYF
>TRBJ2-1|NA|TRBD2|TRBV5-4
TGTGCCAGCAGAAGAGCGGGGGGGACGAATGAGCAGTTCTTC
CASRRAGGTNEQFF
>TRBJ2-7|NA|NA|TRBV11-2
TGTGCCAGCAGCACCCCGAATACAGGGTTCCACGAGCAGTACTTC
CASSTPNTGFHEQYF
>TRBJ2-5|few|NA|TRBV6-1
TGTGCCAGCTCGGAGATGAGGGAGACCCAGTACTTC
CASSEMRETQYF
>TRBJ2-3|NA|TRBD1|TRBV6-5
TGTGCCAGCAGCCGCGGACAGGAGGGCACAGATACGCAGTATTTT
CASSRGQEGTDTQYF
>TRBJ2-1|NA|TRBD2|TRBV5-1
TGCGCCAGCAGCCGACTAGCGGGAGGCCTCAATGAGCAGTTCTTC
CASSRLAGGLNEQFF
>TRBJ1-1|few|TRBD1|TRBV15
TGTGCCACCAGCATACAGGGGGCTTGGGACACTGAAGCTTTCTTT
CATSIQGAWDTEAFF
>TRBJ2-7|NA|NA|TRBV4-1
TGCGCCAGCAGCCAATCTCTAAGCGAGCAGTACTTC
CASSQSLSEQYF
>TRBJ2-1|NA|TRBD2|TRBV4-2
TGTGCCAGCAGCCACAGACTAGCGGGAGCTTCAATGGACAATGAGCAGTTCTTC
CASSHRLAGASMDNEQFF
>TRBJ2-1|few|TRBD2|TRBV10-3
TGTGCCATCAGTGAGGGGGGAGGGGACCTACTCAATGAGCAGTTCTTC
CAISEGGGDLLNEQFF
>TRBJ2-5|NA|TRBD1|TRBV18
TGTGCCAGCTCAGTAACACAGGGGCAAGAGACCCAGTACTTC
CASSVTQGQETQYF
>TRBJ2-1|NA|TRBD2|TRBV19
TGTGCCAGTAGTATCTCAAGCGGGGGGGTCCCAGAGCAGTTCTTC
CASSISSGGVPEQFF
>TRBJ2-1|few|NA|TRBV7-2
TGTGCCAGCAGCATGGACAGCTACAATGAGCAGTTCTTC
CASSMDSYNEQFF
>TRBJ2-7|NA|TRBD1|TRBV5-4
TGTGCCAGCAGCCGATCGGGGACAGGGTTGAACGAGCAGTACTTC
CASSRSGTGLNEQYF
>TRBJ1-4|NA|TRBD1|TRBV13
TGTGCCAGCAGCGGGGACAGGACTGCAACTAATGAAAAACTGTTTTTT
CASSGDRTATNEKLFF
>TRBJ1-3|NA|NA|TRBV5-1
TGCGCCAGCAGCCCTACAGAGAGCTCTGGAAACACCATATATTTT
CASSPTESSGNTIYF
>TRBJ2-7|NA|TRBD1|TRBV6-5
TGTGCCAGCAGCCCAGCCGGGACAGGGGCCTACGAGCAGTACTTC
CASSPAGTGAYEQYF
>TRBJ2-7|NA|NA|TRBV5-1
TGCGCCAGCAGCTTGGATGGGCCAAACTACGAGCAGTACTTC
CASSLDGPNYEQYF
>TRBJ2-1|NA|TRBD2|TRBV18
TGTGCCAGCTCGGGTAGCGGGACTTTGAATGAGCAGTTCTTC
CASSGSGTLNEQFF
>TRBJ1-3|few|NA|TRBV2
TGTGCCAGCAATCAGGGAACGTTTACTGGAAACACCATATATTTT
CASNQGTFTGNTIYF
>TRBJ2-5|NA|NA|TRBV10-3
TGTGCCATCAGGGGAGAGGCAGGAGAGACCCAGTACTTC
CAIRGEAGETQYF
>TRBJ2-5|NA|TRBD1|TRBV7-8
TGTGCCAGCAGCGGGCCGACAGGGCGAGGGGAGACCCAGTACTTC
CASSGPTGRGETQYF
>TRBJ1-1|once|NA|TRBV5-5
TGTGCCAGCAGCTTCGCGGGCTTTGGTGGTGTGAACACTGAAGCTTTCTTT
CASSFAGFGGVNTEAFF
>TRBJ2-7|few|NA|TRBV2
TGTGCCAGCAGTGAGGGTTTGGCGGAACACTACGAGCAGTACTTC
CASSEGLAEHYEQYF
>TRBJ2-7|NA|NA|TRBV6-5
TGTGCCAGCACGCGACACCGCTACGAGCAGTACTTC
CASTRHRYEQYF
>TRBJ2-2|NA|NA|TRBV14
TGTGCCAGCAGCCCTCTCGGGGTGAACACCGGGGAGCTGTTTTTT
CASSPLGVNTGELFF
>TRBJ1-6|NA|TRBD1|TRBV19
TGTGCCAGTAGGCTCGGACAGGGGTCTTCACCCCTCCACTTT
CASRLGQGSSPLHF
>TRBJ2-1|NA|NA|TRBV7-3
TGTGCCAGCAGTTTGACAGCATTGGGCGAGCAGTTCTTC
CASSLTALGEQFF
>TRBJ2-2|NA|TRBD1|TRBV19
TGTGCCAGTAGTCGGACAGGGGGCAACACCGGGGAGCTGTTTTTT
CASSRTGGNTGELFF
>TRBJ2-5|once|NA|TRBV30
TGTGCCTGTTTGAGCATGGCGGGAGAGACCCAGTACTTC
CACLSMAGETQYF
>TRBJ1-2|NA|NA|TRBV25-1
TGTGCCAGCAGTGAACGGCAGGACTATGGCTACACCTTC
CASSERQDYGYTF
>TRBJ2-1|NA|NA|TRBV21-1
TGTGCCAGCAGCAAAGACCCCCCCAGCGGGAGGAACAATGAGCAGTTCTTC
CASSKDPPSGRNNEQFF
>TRBJ2-3|NA|TRBD1|TRBV10-3
TGTGCCATCAGTGGTCCGTTGGGGACAGGCCACACAGATACGCAGTATTTT
CAISGPLGTGHTDTQYF
>TRBJ1-2|NA|NA|TRBV5-1
TGCGCCAGCAGCTTGGGCAGGGGAGATGGCTACACCTTC
CASSLGRGDGYTF
>TRBJ2-3|NA|NA|TRBV4-1
TGCGCCAGCAGCCAAACAGGGACAACAGATACGCAGTATTTT
CASSQTGTTDTQYF
>TRBJ1-4|NA|NA|TRBV30
TGTGCCTGGAGTTGGGGGGGGAGTGAAAAACTGTTTTTT
CAWSWGGSEKLFF
>TRBJ1-2|NA|NA|TRBV27
TGTGCCAGCAGTTTAAAACCGAGAGGCTATGGCTACACCTTC
CASSLKPRGYGYTF
>TRBJ2-2|NA|NA|TRBV19
TGTGCCAGTAGTATCTTGGCTGGCACCGGGGAGCTGTTTTTT
CASSILAGTGELFF
>TRBJ1-2|NA|NA|TRBV6-1
TGTGCCAGCAGGCGCAGGGCCGAGTCTAACTATGGCTACACCTTC
CASRRRAESNYGYTF
>TRBJ1-3|few|NA|TRBV11-2
TGTGCCAGCAGCTTAGGACAGGTCTCTGGAAACACCATATATTTT
CASSLGQVSGNTIYF
>TRBJ2-2|NA|TRBD1|TRBV7-2
TGTGCCAGCAGCTTTAGACAGGGGGGCACCGGGGAGCTGTTTTTT
CASSFRQGGTGELFF